One and the same sample provided the 10 T cell receptor beta chains below, sequenced in a study of blood T cell repertoires in COVID-19. The assay was immunoSEQ multiplex PCR, and TCRdb's table has in-frame clones only and misses some. The sample includes 200,000 to 250,000 clones, 75% to 90% of them seen just once. Sequenced sample: PBMCs or T cells enriched from blood (not recorded which). Receptors originate from a woman aged 35 to 49 with acute COVID-19.

The chain links TRBV29-1 to TRBJ1-1; no reliable D call. The germline V and J ends were trimmed by 4 bases and 0 bases, with 9 bases remaining between them. Germline CDR1 is SQVTM and CDR2 is ANQGSEA. The CDR3 covers 13 residues. This CDR3 is CSVVSGMNTEAFF. The CDR3 DNA sequence: TGCAGCGTTGTTTCAGGCATGAACACTGAAGCTTTCTTT.

V is TRBV28 and J is TRBJ2-5; D gene ambiguous. The V gene's germline CDR1 is MDHEN and CDR2 SYDVKM. Trimming cost V 7 bases and J 1 base, with 10 bases left between them. The CDR3 consists of 13 residues. This CDR3 is CASTSTAQETQYF. DNA for the CDR3: TGTGCCAGCACCTCTACAGCCCAAGAGACCCAGTACTTC.

The chain employs TRBV9 and TRBJ1-1, with D unclear. The CDR3 runs 13 residues. V lost 7 bases to trimming and J lost 1 base, with 11 bases between them. Per germline, CDR1 SGDLS and CDR2 YYNGEE. Here the CDR3 DNA reads TGTGCCAGCCATCAGGTTCAGAACACTGAAGCTTTCTTT. This encodes CASHQVQNTEAFF.

The V call is TRBV27, the J call TRBJ2-3, with 7 bases matching TRBD1. V trimming: 5 bases; J trimming: 2 bases; junction bases outside the gene matches: 10. Germline lookup yields CDR1 MNHEY and CDR2 SMNVEV (reference sequence). The CDR3 runs to 16 residues. For the CDR3, the DNA is TGTGCCAGCAGTCCCCGAGGGACAGCCTCCACAGATACGCAGTATTTT. Residues: CASSPRGTASTDTQYF.

The V gene is TRBV30, the J gene TRBJ1-1; D uncertain. Per the germline V gene, CDR1 is GTSNPN and CDR2 is SVGIG (reference sequence). This CDR3 region has 14 residues. V gave up 4 bases and J gave up 6 bases, with 18 bases separating them. CDR3 region: CAWKRESLGAEAFF. The CDR3 DNA sequence: TGTGCCTGGAAGAGGGAATCCCTCGGCGCTGAAGCTTTCTTT.

This chain links TRBV5-1 with TRBJ2-7; 9 nucleotides line up with TRBD2. The length of the CDR3 is 15 residues. The germline CDR1 and CDR2 sequences are SGHRS and YFSETQ. J was trimmed by 0 bases and V by 9 bases; bases with no gene match: 10. CDR3 loop: CATSRGGDSSYEQYF. DNA of the CDR3: TGCGCCACCTCGCGGGGGGGGGACAGCTCCTACGAGCAGTACTTC.

The table lists this clone with a count of one. V and J are TRBV10-3 and TRBJ1-1, with D tentatively TRBD1 (6 bases). Trimming removed 5 bases at V and 1 base at J, with 8 bases between. Germline lookup yields CDR1 ENHRY and CDR2 SYGVKD. The CDR3 sequence is 13 residues long. This CDR3 is CAISPGQNTEAFF. For the CDR3, the DNA is TGTGCCATCAGTCCGGGACAGAACACTGAAGCTTTCTTT.

The chain joins TRBV18 to TRBJ1-4; 9 bases agree with TRBD1. The germline V gene has CDR1 KGHSH and CDR2 LQKENI. J gave up 7 bases and V 4 bases, and 7 bases lay outside the gene matches. The CDR3 runs to 15 residues. CDR3 nucleotide sequence: TGTGCCAGCTCACGCGGACAGGGGAATAGTGAAAAACTGTTTTTT. This encodes CASSRGQGNSEKLFF. Filled out from reference TRBV18 and TRBJ1-4, the complete variable domain reads NAGVMQNPRHLVRRRGQEARLRCSPMKGHSHVYWYRQLPEEGLKFMVYLQKENIIDESGMPKERFSAEFPKEGPSILRIQQVVRGDSAAYFCASSRGQGNSEKLFFGSGTQLSVL.

The rearrangement links TRBV23-1 to TRBJ1-6, with 9 positions matching TRBD1. TRBV23-1 carries the ORF label, with uncertain function. With V trimmed by 6 bases and J by 10 bases, 4 bases remained unmatched. CDR3 size: 13 residues. CDR3 region: CASSRDRASPLHF. CDR3 nucleotide sequence: TGCGCCAGCAGCCGGGACAGGGCCTCACCCCTCCACTTT.

The genes are TRBV18 and TRBJ1-2; no reliable D call. The CDR3 totals 13 residues. The germline V gene has CDR1 KGHSH and CDR2 LQKENI. V was clipped by 6 bases and J by 6 bases, with 14 bases between them. In DNA, the CDR3 is TGTGCCAGCTCCCACGAAAGAGAGGATGGCTACACCTTC. The encoded protein is CASSHEREDGYTF.